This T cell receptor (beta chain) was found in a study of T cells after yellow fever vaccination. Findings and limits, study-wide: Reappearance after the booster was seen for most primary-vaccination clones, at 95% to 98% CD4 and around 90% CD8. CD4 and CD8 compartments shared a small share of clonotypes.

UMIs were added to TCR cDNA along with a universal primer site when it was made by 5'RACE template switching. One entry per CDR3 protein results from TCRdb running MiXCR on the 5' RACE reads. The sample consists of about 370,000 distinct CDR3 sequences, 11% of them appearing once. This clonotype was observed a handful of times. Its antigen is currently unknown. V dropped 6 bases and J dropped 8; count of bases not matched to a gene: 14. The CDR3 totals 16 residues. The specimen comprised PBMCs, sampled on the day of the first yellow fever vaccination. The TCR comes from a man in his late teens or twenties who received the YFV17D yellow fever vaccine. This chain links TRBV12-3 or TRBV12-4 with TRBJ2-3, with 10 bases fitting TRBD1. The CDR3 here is CASRQPGQGNLGTQYF. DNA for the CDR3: TGTGCCAGCAGGCAGCCGGGACAGGGGAATCTGGGTACGCAGTATTTT.